This TCR beta chain was documented in a study of shared clonotypes between healthy human individuals. In this sample, this clone turned up a few times. This CDR3 spans 15 amino acids. The germline V gene has CDR1 SGHRS and CDR2 YFSETQ. The ends lost 4 bases at V and 1 base at J; junction bases unmatched: 8. The data were produced by immunoSEQ multiplex PCR, yet TCRdb's version contains in-frame clones alone and is incomplete. The data hold about 490,000 clones, with around 78% observed a single time. The chain is built from TRBV5-1 and TRBJ2-7; TRBD1 aligns across 7 bases. Sequencing input: PBMCs. The receptor's source is a woman between 40 and 55 years old in good health. Some clones in this sample may be carry-over from other donors' samples. The CDR3 DNA reads TGCGCCAGCAGCCCCCGACAGGGCCATTCCTACGAGCAGTACTTC. This sequence encodes CASSPRQGHSYEQYF.